This T cell receptor beta chain was documented in a study of blood T cells in healthy people across ages. For the second PCR, which ran for about 6 to 11 cycles, a sample-barcoded 5' primer and a J-beta primer mix were used. Samples each returned at least 2.5 million CDR3-containing paired-end reads. Each CDR3 protein gets one entry after TCRdb re-called the 5' RACE reads with MiXCR. Counted here are 800,000 to 1,000,000 distinct CDR3 sequences, around 46% occurring once; the ten biggest clones make up 10% to 15%. The study's findings and limits: Long-lived and aged donors differed, with more naive CD4+ cells and higher diversity in the long-lived. PBMC samples, being unsorted, prevented any conclusive comparison of naive and antigen-experienced cells.

Peripheral blood from each donor was collected in a volume of about 9.9 milliliters. By share of the sample, this clonotype is medium-sized. Its antigen is still unknown. The V and J ends lost 5 bases and 2 bases, in that order; junction bases with no gene match: 10. This CDR3 comprises 17 residues. The V gene's germline CDR1 is KGHSY and CDR2 FQNENV. The clonotype was recovered from a man in his thirties or forties in good health. The V gene is TRBV16, the J gene TRBJ2-3; 10 nucleotides align to TRBD1. Source material: blood. The CDR3 loop is CASSDRDRGGLTDTQYF. Written as DNA, the CDR3 is TGTGCCAGCAGCGACCGGGACAGGGGAGGGCTCACAGATACGCAGTATTTT.